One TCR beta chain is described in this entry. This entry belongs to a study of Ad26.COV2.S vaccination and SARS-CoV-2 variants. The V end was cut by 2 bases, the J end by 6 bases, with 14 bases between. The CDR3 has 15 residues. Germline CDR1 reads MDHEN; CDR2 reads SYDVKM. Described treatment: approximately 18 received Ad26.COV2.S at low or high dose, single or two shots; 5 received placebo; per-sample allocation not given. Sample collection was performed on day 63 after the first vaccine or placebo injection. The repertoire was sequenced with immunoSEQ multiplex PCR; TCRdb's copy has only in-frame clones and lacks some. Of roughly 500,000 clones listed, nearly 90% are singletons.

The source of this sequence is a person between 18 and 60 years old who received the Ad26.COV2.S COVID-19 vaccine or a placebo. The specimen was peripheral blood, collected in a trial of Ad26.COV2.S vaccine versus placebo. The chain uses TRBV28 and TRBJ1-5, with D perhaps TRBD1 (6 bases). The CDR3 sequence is CASSLPQGSGQPQHF. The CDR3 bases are TGTGCCAGCAGTTTACCCCAGGGGAGCGGTCAGCCCCAGCATTTT.